This T cell receptor (beta chain) is from a study of T-cell memory formation after mild COVID-19. TCRalpha and TCRbeta libraries used 5'RACE with constant-segment primers and UMIs. Each CDR3 protein gets one entry after TCRdb re-called the 5' RACE reads with MiXCR. The sample contains 350,000 to 500,000 distinct CDR3 sequences, about a sixth of which appear only once. This CDR3 spans 17 amino acids. Germline V gene lookup returns CDR1 LGHNA and CDR2 YSLEER. V lost 1 base and J lost 5, with 19 bases in between. Material for sequencing was PBMCs or a T cell subset sorted from them (not recorded which). The chain links TRBV4-3 to TRBJ2-3, with D perhaps TRBD2 (7 bases). This clonotype originated in a man younger than 35 who had mild COVID-19 (a few samples of this study predate the infection). Cell type and time point are not known. The CDR3 loop is CASSQGSGGLFLDTQYF. The CDR3 nucleotides read TGCGCCAGCAGCCAAGGGTCGGGGGGCCTGTTCTTAGATACGCAGTATTTT.